This T cell receptor beta chain was recovered during a study of shared clonotypes between healthy human individuals. Germline trimming cut 4 bases from V and 6 bases from J; bases unmatched to any gene: 5. The germline gives CDR1 SNHLY, CDR2 FYNNEI. The CDR3 loop spans 15 amino acids. Profiled with immunoSEQ multiplex PCR; TCRdb holds only in-frame clones, not every one. The table has 2,100,000 or so clones, under 97% seen once. The V call is TRBV2, the J call TRBJ2-2; TRBD2 matches 10 bases. The sample was naive CD4+ T cells sorted from blood. The sample's subset: CD45RA+ positively selected. The origin of this receptor is a man aged 18-30 years in good health. The CDR3 DNA reads TGTGCCAGCAGTGTTGAGGGACTAGCGTCCGGGGAGCTGTTTTTT. It yields the protein CASSVEGLASGELFF.